Shown below are 31 T cell receptor beta chains from a single sample sequenced in a study of T cell repertoires in cytomegalovirus infection. TCRdb redid the calling of the reads with MiXCR, one entry per CDR3 protein. The table includes approximately 110,000 distinct CDR3 sequences, about 31% detected once. Their antigen targets remain unknown. Source: CD8+ T cells from cultured PBMCs, taken from culture after CMV antigen stimulation. The receptor source for this set is a human donor in good health (CMV status not recorded). Some clones in this sample may be carry-over from other donors' samples.

This clonotype was seen ten or more times. The DNA of the CDR3 is TGTGCCAGCAGCCACGGACAGTCGGGTCAGCCCCAGCATTTT. Protein: CASSHGQSGQPQHF. The chain couples TRBV5-6 to TRBJ1-5; perhaps TRBD1 as D (6 bases). Germline V gene data show CDR1 as SGHDT and CDR2 as YYEEEE. V was cut by 4 bases and J by 6 bases, with 14 bases left in between. This CDR3 is built from 14 residues.

This clonotype showed up just a few times. The chain recombines TRBV7-9 with TRBJ1-1; 7 positions agree with TRBD1. The CDR3 spans 17 residues. V lost 5 bases to trimming and J lost 1 base; unmatched junction nucleotides: 13. The V gene's germline CDR1 is SEHNR and CDR2 FQNEAQ (reference sequence). Here the CDR3 DNA reads TGTGCCAGCAGCCCACGGGGACAGACAGGGAAGAACACTGAAGCTTTCTTT. Protein sequence: CASSPRGQTGKNTEAFF. Combining the CDR3 with reference TRBV7-9 and TRBJ1-1 gives the whole variable domain DTGVSQNPRHKITKRGQNVTFRCDPISEHNRLYWYRQTLGQGPEFLTYFQNEAQLEKSRLLSDRFSAERPKGSFSTLEIQRTEQGDSAMYLCASSPRGQTGKNTEAFFGQGTRLTVV.

The chain uses TRBV6-1 and TRBJ1-5; D remains ambiguous. CDR3 size: 16 residues. Germline V gene sequence: CDR1 MNHNS, CDR2 SASEGT. The V and J ends lost 8 bases and 0 bases respectively, with 17 bases between them. The CDR3 region has the DNA TGTGCCAGCGAATTATTGAGGACTTATAGCAATCAGCCCCAGCATTTT. Residues: CASELLRTYSNQPQHF.

This chain connects TRBV27 to TRBJ2-7, with D tentatively TRBD1 or TRBD2 (5 bases each). Germline lookup yields CDR1 MNHEY and CDR2 SMNVEV (reference sequence). This CDR3 is 15 amino acids long. Between the trimmed V and J ends, which lost 3 bases and 5 bases, there was a span of 17 bases. The CDR3 here is CASSLRGPSQDEQYF. DNA of the CDR3: TGTGCCAGCAGTTTGAGGGGACCGTCCCAAGACGAGCAGTACTTC.

The CDR3 DNA follows: TGTGCCAGCAGTTCCGGGACAGCCTCCGGCAGAGAGTACTTC. Protein: CASSSGTASGREYF. The rearrangement links TRBV12-3 or TRBV12-4 to TRBJ2-7, with 7 bases aligning to TRBD1. The trim removed 4 bases at V and 11 bases at J, leaving 14 bases unmatched. The CDR3 contains 14 residues.

This clonotype has at least ten counts. The chain recombines TRBV7-8 with TRBJ2-5; 12 nucleotides align to TRBD2. The CDR3 extends over 19 amino acids. Germline V gene data show CDR1 as SGHVS and CDR2 as FQNEAQ. Trimming took 3 bases from V and 5 from J; bases not matched to a gene: 16. The CDR3 nucleotides read TGTGCCAGCAGCTTCCCCAAAGTCCCTAGCGGGGGGGCCGGGGAGACCCAGTACTTC. Translation gives CASSFPKVPSGGAGETQYF.

V is TRBV6-1 and J is TRBJ1-1, with D possibly TRBD1 on 5 matching bases. Trimming stripped 7 bases from V and 1 base from J, with 19 bases between. The CDR3 sequence is 16 residues long. In germline, CDR1 is MNHNS, CDR2 SASEGT. CDR3: CASTYFNVGTNTEAFF. CDR3 DNA sequence: TGTGCCAGCACGTATTTTAACGTGGGGACGAACACTGAAGCTTTCTTT.

In this sample, this clonotype turned up a few times. The rearrangement joins TRBV7-9 to TRBJ1-5; no definite D call. Trimming took off 5 bases at V and 5 bases at J, with 10 bases between the two ends. This CDR3 is built from 13 residues. The germline V gene has CDR1 SEHNR and CDR2 FQNEAQ (reference sequence). CDR3 loop: CASSVDSDQPQHF. The DNA of the CDR3 is TGTGCCAGCAGCGTAGATTCGGATCAGCCCCAGCATTTT. Combining the CDR3 with reference TRBV7-9 and TRBJ1-5 gives the whole variable domain DTGVSQNPRHKITKRGQNVTFRCDPISEHNRLYWYRQTLGQGPEFLTYFQNEAQLEKSRLLSDRFSAERPKGSFSTLEIQRTEQGDSAMYLCASSVDSDQPQHFGDGTRLSIL.

This sequence joins TRBV7-2 and TRBJ2-1, with TRBD2 as a possible D gene (5 bases). The CDR3 is 15 residues long. Trimming took 4 bases from V and 1 from J, leaving 11 bases between them. The germline V gene encodes CDR1 SGHTA and CDR2 FQGNSA. The CDR3 DNA is TGTGCCAGCAGCTCGCGAGCGGCTTCCTACAATGAGCAGTTCTTC. This gives the protein CASSSRAASYNEQFF.

This clonotype was seen repeatedly, ten times or more. The chain couples TRBV7-2 to TRBJ2-7, with D uncertain. V was pared by 4 bases and J by 4 bases, with 14 bases between. There are 14 residues in the CDR3. Germline loops: CDR1 SGHTA, CDR2 FQGNSA. CDR3 nucleotides: TGTGCCAGCAGCTCCTCATACTGGCCATACGAGCAGTACTTC. It specifies CASSSSYWPYEQYF.

The V gene is TRBV20-1, the J gene TRBJ2-1; 8 positions agree with TRBD1. Germline CDR1 DFQATT, CDR2 SNEGSKA (reference sequence). V lost 5 bases to trimming and J lost 9 bases; unmatched junction nucleotides: 6. The CDR3 is 12 amino acids. The CDR3 bases are TGCAGTGCTGGCCCGGGGACAGGTGAGCAGTTCTTC. Its protein is CSAGPGTGEQFF.

The chain is built from TRBV5-8 and TRBJ2-4, with TRBD1 identical over 9 bases. V lost 4 bases to trimming and J lost 4 bases; unmatched junction nucleotides: 18. The CDR3 contains 19 residues. CDR1 and CDR2 (germline): SGHTS, YDEGEE. For the CDR3, the DNA is TGTGCCAGCAGCCCCGGGACAGGGTCAGGCGGAGCGCAGAAAAACATTCAGTACTTC. Its translation: CASSPGTGSGGAQKNIQYF.

The gene calls are TRBV6-1 and TRBJ2-1; D remains ambiguous. The CDR3 contains 12 residues. V was trimmed by 4 bases and J by 6 bases, leaving 7 bases between them. Germline CDR1 and CDR2: MNHNS and SASEGT. CDR3 residues: CASSGPINEQFF. The CDR3 nucleotides read TGTGCCAGCAGTGGTCCCATCAATGAGCAGTTCTTC.

The chain has TRBV27 and TRBJ2-6; TRBD1 is a possible D gene (5 bases). The V and J ends lost 1 base and 3 bases respectively, with 7 bases between them. The germline V gene encodes CDR1 MNHEY and CDR2 SMNVEV (reference sequence). This CDR3 is 15 amino acids long. The CDR3 DNA reads TGTGCCAGCAGTTTATGGCAGGGTGGGGCCAACGTCCTGACTTTC. It specifies CASSLWQGGANVLTF.

The rearrangement links TRBV19 to TRBJ1-5, with a possible D match to TRBD1 (5 bases). Germline CDR1 reads LNHDA; CDR2 reads SQIVND (reference sequence). V lost 9 bases and J lost 3, with 18 bases in between. This CDR3 spans 15 amino acids. CDR3 protein: CASDDSWTLNQPQHF. The CDR3 DNA follows: TGTGCCAGCGACGACAGTTGGACCCTCAATCAGCCCCAGCATTTT.

The V and J genes are TRBV6-2 or TRBV6-3 and TRBJ2-2; D unresolved. The CDR3 is 17 amino acids. V shed 3 bases and J shed 0 bases, with 14 bases lying between them. Germline V CDR1 and CDR2: MNHEY, SVGEGT. The CDR3: CASSYAPLVANTGELFF. For the CDR3, the DNA is TGTGCCAGCAGTTATGCCCCTTTAGTCGCGAACACCGGGGAGCTGTTTTTT.

The J gene is TRBJ1-1, the V gene TRBV28; D uncertain. CDR3 length equals 12 residues. V gave up 8 bases and J gave up 0 bases, with 7 bases separating them. Germline values: CDR1 MDHEN, CDR2 SYDVKM. CDR3 sequence reads: CASCSMNTEAFF. The CDR3 DNA follows: TGTGCCAGCTGTAGCATGAACACTGAAGCTTTCTTT.

This clonotype has only a few counts. The chain's CDR3 is CASSLIIRDRVQSTDTQYF. In DNA, the CDR3 is TGTGCCAGCAGCTTAATCATCCGGGACAGAGTCCAATCCACAGATACGCAGTATTTT. This chain links TRBV11-3 with TRBJ2-3; 7 bases are shared with TRBD1. In germline, CDR1 is SGHNT, CDR2 YENEEA. The CDR3 covers 19 residues. After removal of 2 bases from V and 2 bases from J, the junction contained 16 bases not matched to a gene. The full variable domain, its missing parts supplied by reference TRBV11-3 and TRBJ2-3, is EAGVVQSPRYKIIEKKQPVAFWCNPISGHNTLYWYLQNLGQGPELLIRYENEEAVDDSQLPKDRFSAERLKGVDSTLKIQPAELGDSAVYLCASSLIIRDRVQSTDTQYFGPGTRLTVL.

The chain combines TRBV9 with TRBJ2-3; D is unclear. The CDR3 extends over 12 amino acids. CDR1 and CDR2 (germline): SGDLS, YYNGEE. Deletions cut 0 bases from V and 6 bases from J, with 5 bases between. The DNA of the CDR3 is TGTGCCAGCAGCGTAGGGGCGGATACGCAGTATTTT. It is translated as CASSVGADTQYF.

This clonotype showed up many times. The chain is built from TRBV27 and TRBJ2-3, with 7 bases fitting TRBD2. The CDR3 has 18 amino acids. The ends lost 4 bases at V and 0 bases at J; junction bases unmatched: 13. CDR1 MNHEY and CDR2 SMNVEV come from the germline V gene (reference sequence). CDR3 bases: TGTGCCAGCAGTTCATTAGGACTAGGCCCGCCTAGCACAGATACGCAGTATTTT. Protein sequence: CASSSLGLGPPSTDTQYF.

Many counts were recorded for this clonotype. The gene calls are TRBV20-1 and TRBJ2-3; 7 bases fit TRBD1. Germline-derived CDR1 and CDR2 are DFQATT and SNEGSKA (reference sequence). CDR3 length equals 17 residues. The trim removed 0 bases at V and 0 bases at J, leaving 9 bases unmatched. CDR3 loop: CSAREPHRGLSTDTQYF. CDR3 sequence (DNA): TGCAGTGCTAGAGAGCCCCACAGGGGTCTAAGCACAGATACGCAGTATTTT.

This clonotype was counted only a few times. The chain couples TRBV12-3 or TRBV12-4 to TRBJ1-5, with D hard to call. CDR3 size: 13 residues. The ends were cut back, 6 bases at V and 4 bases at J, with 10 bases in the middle. The CDR3 DNA sequence: TGTGCCAGCAGCGGAAAGAGAAATCAGCCCCAGCATTTT. Protein sequence: CASSGKRNQPQHF.

This chain joins TRBV20-1 and TRBJ1-2; TRBD1 matches 9 bases. There are 13 residues in the CDR3. The V gene end was trimmed by 6 bases and the J gene end by 5 bases; junction bases not matched to a gene: 7. CDR1 is DFQATT and CDR2 is SNEGSKA in the germline V gene (reference sequence). The CDR3 is CSARTGDKYGYTF. DNA for the CDR3: TGCAGTGCCCGGACAGGGGACAAGTATGGCTACACCTTC.

The J gene is TRBJ2-2, the V gene TRBV7-8, with D hard to call. The germline V gene has CDR1 SGHVS and CDR2 FQNEAQ. With 0 bases removed from V and 4 bases from J, the gap between germline ends came to 9 bases. This CDR3 contains 15 residues. The CDR3 loop reads CASSLASLSTGELFF. The CDR3, as DNA: TGTGCCAGCAGCTTAGCTAGCCTGAGCACCGGGGAGCTGTTTTTT.

This clonotype has only a few counts. The V gene is TRBV11-2, the J gene TRBJ2-1, with 7 bases fitting TRBD2. The V segment lost 6 bases and the J segment 0 bases; nucleotides outside the gene matches: 8. This CDR3 comprises 16 residues. Germline V gene lookup returns CDR1 SGHAT and CDR2 FQNNGV. The CDR3 bases are TGTGCCAGCAGGAGTAGCGGGCCGCCCTCCTACAATGAGCAGTTCTTC. The encoded protein is CASRSSGPPSYNEQFF.

This sequence joins TRBV6-5 and TRBJ1-5; D unresolved. Between the trimmed V and J ends, which lost 2 bases and 4 bases, there was a span of 12 bases. Germline assignment: CDR1 MNHEY and CDR2 SVGAGI. The CDR3 has 15 amino acids. The CDR3 DNA reads as TGTGCCAGCAGTTACGCCCCCGGCCCGAATCAGCCCCAGCATTTT. It yields the protein CASSYAPGPNQPQHF.

The table lists this clonotype with many counts. The rearrangement links TRBV7-2 to TRBJ1-1, with a weak D call TRBD1 (5 bases). The CDR3 totals 13 residues. The V gene lost 7 bases and the J gene lost 4 bases, with 13 bases spanning the gap. Germline CDR1 SGHTA, CDR2 FQGNSA. CDR3 DNA: TGTGCCAGCAACCCCCCAGGGTCCACTGAAGCTTTCTTT. Translation: CASNPPGSTEAFF.

The table lists this clonotype with a count of one. The chain uses TRBV19 and TRBJ2-5, with TRBD2 matching over 8 bases. V lost 5 bases, J lost 0 bases, and 5 bases stayed unmatched. The CDR3 contains 15 residues. Germline lookup yields CDR1 LNHDA and CDR2 SQIVND (reference sequence). CDR3 sequence (DNA): TGTGCCAGTAGTGCCAGCGGGGGTTACCAAGAGACCCAGTACTTC. It specifies CASSASGGYQETQYF.

There are a few counts of this clonotype. The J gene is TRBJ1-1, the V gene TRBV5-5, with D hard to call. CDR1 and CDR2 from the germline V gene are SGHKS and YYEKEE (reference sequence). This CDR3 is built from 12 residues. The ends were cut back, 5 bases at V and 1 base at J, with 6 bases in the middle. The CDR3: CASSKTNTEAFF. The CDR3 DNA follows: TGTGCCAGCAGTAAGACGAACACTGAAGCTTTCTTT. Full variable domain (rest looked up from reference TRBV5-5 and TRBJ1-1): DAGVTQSPTHLIKTRGQQVTLRCSPISGHKSVSWYQQVLGQGPQFIFQYYEKEERGRGNFPDRFSARQFPNYSSELNVNALLLGDSALYLCASSKTNTEAFFGQGTRLTVV.

The V call is TRBV25-1, the J call TRBJ2-3, with 10 bases lining up with TRBD2. CDR3 length: 17 amino acids. Germline CDR1 MGHDK, CDR2 SYGVNS. J gave up 6 bases and V 1 base, and 10 bases lay outside the gene matches. Written as DNA, the CDR3 is TGTGCCAGCAGTGAATTCTGGCTAGCGGGGGCTACGGATACGCAGTATTTT. The encoded protein is CASSEFWLAGATDTQYF.

This clonotype was recorded at least ten times. This chain links TRBV7-6 with TRBJ1-1; unclear D gene. V dropped 4 bases and J dropped 4 bases, with 13 bases sitting between them. Germline loops: CDR1 SGHVS, CDR2 FNYEAQ. The CDR3 runs to 14 residues. This chain's CDR3 is CASSSVGRSTEAFF. For the CDR3, the DNA is TGTGCCAGCAGCTCGGTAGGGAGGAGCACTGAAGCTTTCTTT.